Sequencing of this TCR beta chain was carried out in a study of T cells in localized non-small cell lung cancer. The V gene's germline CDR1 is GTSNPN and CDR2 SVGIG (reference sequence). The junction had 6 bases not matched to a gene; V was cut back by 3 bases and J by 6 bases. This CDR3 spans 13 amino acids. Study-wide findings and caveats: When the top 100 tumor clones were examined, a median about 60 of them also appeared in the adjacent lung, which was paired and uninvolved.

Clones were sequenced by immunoSEQ multiplex PCR, and TCRdb holds only the in-frame ones, with some missing. The data contain approximately 41,000 clones, 88% of them singletons. In regard to this clone: Its cognate antigen is unknown.

Specimen: peripheral blood, collected before any cancer treatment. This chain joins TRBV30 and TRBJ2-3, with 7 bases that match TRBD2. The sequence came from a female donor over 55 with stage I squamous cell lung carcinoma. The DNA for the CDR3 is TGTGCCTGGAGATCTGCCGGGAGGGATACGCAGTATTTT. Translation: CAWRSAGRDTQYF.